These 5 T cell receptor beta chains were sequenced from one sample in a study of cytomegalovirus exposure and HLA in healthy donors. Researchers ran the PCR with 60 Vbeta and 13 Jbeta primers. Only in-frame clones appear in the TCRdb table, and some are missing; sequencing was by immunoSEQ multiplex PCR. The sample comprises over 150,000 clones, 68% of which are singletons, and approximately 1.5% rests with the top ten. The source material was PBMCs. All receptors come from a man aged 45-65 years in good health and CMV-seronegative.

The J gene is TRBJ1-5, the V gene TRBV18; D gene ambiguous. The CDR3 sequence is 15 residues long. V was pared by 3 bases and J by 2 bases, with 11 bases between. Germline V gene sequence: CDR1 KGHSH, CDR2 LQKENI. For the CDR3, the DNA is TGTGCCAGCTCACCGGGAGGAGGTGGCAATCAGCCCCAGCATTTT. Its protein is CASSPGGGGNQPQHF.

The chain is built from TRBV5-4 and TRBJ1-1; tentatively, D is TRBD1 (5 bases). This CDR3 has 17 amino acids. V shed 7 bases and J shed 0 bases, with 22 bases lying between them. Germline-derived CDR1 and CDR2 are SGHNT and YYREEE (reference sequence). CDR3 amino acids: CASSLKRTGGMNTEAFF. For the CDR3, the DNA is TGTGCCAGCTCTCTTAAAAGGACGGGGGGAATGAACACTGAAGCTTTCTTT.

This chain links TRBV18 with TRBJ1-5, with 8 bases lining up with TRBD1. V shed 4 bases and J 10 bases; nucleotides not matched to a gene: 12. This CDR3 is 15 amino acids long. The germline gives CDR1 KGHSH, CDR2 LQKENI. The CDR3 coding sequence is TGTGCCAGCTCACTGGGACAGGTAGGAGGGGAACCCCAGCATTTT. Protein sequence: CASSLGQVGGEPQHF. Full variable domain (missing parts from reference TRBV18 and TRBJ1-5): NAGVMQNPRHLVRRRGQEARLRCSPMKGHSHVYWYRQLPEEGLKFMVYLQKENIIDESGMPKERFSAEFPKEGPSILRIQQVVRGDSAAYFCASSLGQVGGEPQHFGDGTRLSIL.

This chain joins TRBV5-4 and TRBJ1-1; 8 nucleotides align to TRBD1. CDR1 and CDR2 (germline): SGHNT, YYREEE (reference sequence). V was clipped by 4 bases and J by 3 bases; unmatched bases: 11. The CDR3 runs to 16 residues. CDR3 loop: CASSPRTGQADTEAFF. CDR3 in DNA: TGTGCCAGCAGCCCCCGGACAGGGCAGGCGGACACTGAAGCTTTCTTT.

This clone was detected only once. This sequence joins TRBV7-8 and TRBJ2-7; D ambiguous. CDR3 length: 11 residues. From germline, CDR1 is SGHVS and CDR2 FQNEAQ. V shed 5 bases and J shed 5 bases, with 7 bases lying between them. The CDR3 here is CASSPTDEQYF. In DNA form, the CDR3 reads TGTGCCAGCAGCCCAACTGACGAGCAGTACTTC.